The 20 T cell receptor beta chains reported below all come from one sample, sequenced in a study of chemoradiotherapy in HPV16-positive cancers. Clones were sequenced by immunoSEQ multiplex PCR, and TCRdb holds only the in-frame ones, with some missing. The data show 5,500 to 7,500 clones, approximately 90% seen once. The specimen comprised tumor tissue, sampled from a patient who underwent chemoradiotherapy. These receptors were collected from a human donor with HPV-associated anogenital cancer.

This chain uses TRBV10-3 with TRBJ1-1; D is perhaps TRBD1 (6 bases). Trimming took off 6 bases at V and 1 base at J, with 9 bases between the two ends. CDR3 size: 13 residues. Germline CDR1 ENHRY, CDR2 SYGVKD. The CDR3 DNA follows: TGTGCCATCAGCATGACAGGGAACACTGAAGCTTTCTTT. Protein product: CAISMTGNTEAFF.

V and J are TRBV7-2 and TRBJ2-5; 7 bases match TRBD2. This CDR3 comprises 14 residues. CDR1 SGHTA and CDR2 FQGNSA come from the germline V gene. After removal of 1 base from V and 2 bases from J, the junction contained 1 base not matched to a gene. For the CDR3, the DNA is TGTGCCAGCAGCTTAGGGCGGGGGCAAGAGACCCAGTACTTC. This encodes CASSLGRGQETQYF.

This chain uses TRBV28 with TRBJ1-2, with 10 positions matching TRBD1. Germline trimming cut 10 bases from V and 5 bases from J; bases unmatched to any gene: 10. This CDR3 region has 14 residues. The germline V gene encodes CDR1 MDHEN and CDR2 SYDVKM. CDR3 region: CATLLGQGPYGYTF. The CDR3 nucleotides read TGTGCCACCCTTCTGGGACAGGGGCCTTATGGCTACACCTTC.

The chain carries TRBV28 and TRBJ2-7; perhaps TRBD2 as D (7 bases). CDR1 and CDR2 (germline): MDHEN, SYDVKM. Trimming took off 4 bases at V and 2 bases at J, with 15 bases between the two ends. The CDR3 loop spans 15 amino acids. The CDR3 spells CASSSLGGAAYEQYF. CDR3 DNA: TGTGCCAGCAGTTCCTTGGGGGGGGCGGCCTACGAGCAGTACTTC.

The CDR3, as DNA: TGTGCCAGTAGTATCTTTGGGGGATCCACAGATACGCAGTATTTT. Amino acids: CASSIFGGSTDTQYF. V usage is TRBV19 and J usage is TRBJ2-3; D assignment may be TRBD1 or TRBD2 (5 bases each). The CDR3 is 15 amino acids. Trimming removed 3 bases from V and 2 bases from J, with 12 bases in between. The germline V gene has CDR1 LNHDA and CDR2 SQIVND (reference sequence). Drawing the rest from reference TRBV19 and TRBJ2-3, the complete variable domain is DGGITQSPKYLFRKEGQNVTLSCEQNLNHDAMYWYRQDPGQGLRLIYYSQIVNDFQKGDIAEGYSVSREKKESFPLTVTSAQKNPTAFYLCASSIFGGSTDTQYFGPGTRLTVL.

The chain joins TRBV28 to TRBJ2-5; D not resolved. V shed 3 bases and J shed 5 bases, with 13 bases lying between them. CDR1 and CDR2 from the germline V gene are MDHEN and SYDVKM. This CDR3 contains 14 residues. The CDR3 DNA reads TGTGCCAGCAGTTTTCCCCAAACCCGGGAGACCCAGTACTTC. It yields the protein CASSFPQTRETQYF.

The CDR3 here is CASSYSGDSQPQHF. For the CDR3, the DNA is TGTGCCAGCAGCTACTCGGGGGATTCTCAGCCCCAGCATTTT. This chain joins TRBV7-8 and TRBJ1-5, with a weak D call TRBD1 (5 bases). CDR1 is SGHVS, CDR2 FQNEAQ, per germline. CDR3 length: 14 residues. The ends were cut back, 4 bases at V and 6 bases at J, with 13 bases in the middle.

V is TRBV5-4 and J is TRBJ2-4; a possible D gene is TRBD2 (6 bases). The CDR3 loop spans 14 amino acids. CDR1 is SGHNT, CDR2 YYREEE, per germline (reference sequence). The V end lost 7 bases, the J end lost 0 bases, and 11 bases lay between the germline ends. CDR3 in amino acids: CASGTAGAKNIQYF. CDR3 bases: TGTGCCAGCGGAACAGCGGGAGCCAAAAACATTCAGTACTTC.

The chain combines TRBV29-1 with TRBJ2-7; possibly TRBD1 for D (5 bases). Germline loops: CDR1 SQVTM, CDR2 ANQGSEA. Between the trimmed V and J ends, which lost 3 bases and 6 bases, there was a span of 27 bases. The CDR3 spans 17 residues. This chain's CDR3 is CSVDLVGITSTGSEQYF. In nucleotides, the CDR3 is TGCAGCGTTGATCTTGTGGGCATAACTTCTACAGGAAGCGAGCAGTACTTC.

CDR3 in amino acids: CASSFDYEQYF. The CDR3 DNA is TGTGCCAGCAGCTTTGACTACGAGCAGTACTTC. J is TRBJ2-7 and V is TRBV7-8, with no clear D. The V end was cut by 3 bases, the J end by 3 bases, with 3 bases between. This CDR3 spans 11 amino acids. The germline CDR1 and CDR2 sequences are SGHVS and FQNEAQ. Variable domain in full (rest from reference TRBV7-8 and TRBJ2-7): GAGVSQSPRYKVAKRGQDVALRCDPISGHVSLFWYQQALGQGPEFLTYFQNEAQLDKSGLPSDRFFAERPEGSVSTLKIQRTQQEDSAVYLCASSFDYEQYFGPGTRLTVT.

Only one count was recorded for this clone. The chain has TRBV15 and TRBJ1-3; no firm D call. CDR3 length: 16 residues. CDR1 and CDR2 from the germline V gene are LNHNV and YYDKDF (reference sequence). Trimming took 1 base from V and 0 from J, leaving 10 bases between them. This CDR3 is CATSRGPSSSGNTIYF. As DNA, the CDR3 is TGTGCCACCAGCAGAGGTCCGAGTAGCTCTGGAAACACCATATATTTT.

The V and J genes are TRBV7-7 and TRBJ2-3; D perhaps matches TRBD1 (5 bases). Germline CDR1 reads SSHAT; CDR2 reads FNYEAQ (reference sequence). The CDR3 is made up of 15 amino acids. Trimming cost V 2 bases and J 5 bases, with 14 bases left between them. The CDR3 nucleotides read TGTGCCAGCAGCTTATCGGTGACAGAAGGAGATACGCAGTATTTT. This sequence encodes CASSLSVTEGDTQYF.

The gene calls are TRBV2 and TRBJ1-5, with unresolved D. With 6 bases removed from V and 3 bases from J, the gap between germline ends came to 21 bases. Germline V gene sequence: CDR1 SNHLY, CDR2 FYNNEI. The CDR3 length is 17 residues. CDR3 region: CASSREAGPILNQPQHF. The DNA for the CDR3 is TGTGCCAGCAGCCGAGAAGCTGGGCCGATCCTCAATCAGCCCCAGCATTTT. The full variable domain, rest sourced from reference TRBV2 and TRBJ1-5, is EPEVTQTPSHQVTQMGQEVILRCVPISNHLYFYWYRQILGQKVEFLVSFYNNEISEKSEIFDDQFSVERPDGSNFTLKIRSTKLEDSAMYFCASSREAGPILNQPQHFGDGTRLSIL.

The chain has TRBV6-5 and TRBJ1-2, with D tentatively TRBD1 (5 bases). This CDR3 region has 11 residues. The germline V gene encodes CDR1 MNHEY and CDR2 SVGAGI. Trimming took off 2 bases at V and 10 bases at J, with 8 bases between the two ends. CDR3 coding DNA: TGTGCCAGCAGTTACCAGGGATCCTACACCTTC. Translated: CASSYQGSYTF.

The chain joins TRBV30 to TRBJ2-2; a weak D match, TRBD2 (6 bases). This CDR3 spans 14 amino acids. The germline V gene has CDR1 GTSNPN and CDR2 SVGIG (reference sequence). V dropped 3 bases and J dropped 3 bases, with 11 bases sitting between them. Written as DNA, the CDR3 is TGTGCCTGGAGCCCGGGACTTTACACCGGGGAGCTGTTTTTT. The encoded protein is CAWSPGLYTGELFF.

The rearrangement joins TRBV6-6 to TRBJ2-3; possibly TRBD1 for D (5 bases). The ends were cut back, 6 bases at V and 4 bases at J, with 8 bases in the middle. There are 12 residues in the CDR3. Germline assignment: CDR1 MNHNY and CDR2 SVGAGI (reference sequence). The CDR3 DNA reads as TGTGCCAGCAGAGACAGCGCAGATACGCAGTATTTT. As protein: CASRDSADTQYF.

CDR3 DNA sequence: TGTGCCAGCAGCGGTACTAGCGGGATTTCCTACGAGCAGTACTTC. Translated, it gives CASSGTSGISYEQYF. This chain connects TRBV5-5 to TRBJ2-5, with 10 nucleotides matching TRBD2. Near its end, the DNA agrees better with TRBJ2-7, so the J call may be wrong. Germline V gene lookup returns CDR1 SGHKS and CDR2 YYEKEE (reference sequence). The CDR3 has 15 amino acids.

Here the CDR3 DNA reads TGTGCCAGCAGTTCGAGGGGGAGGGACAGCACAGATACGCAGTATTTT. Its protein is CASSSRGRDSTDTQYF. The chain couples TRBV13 to TRBJ2-3; tentatively, D is TRBD2 (7 bases). V lost 6 bases, J lost 0 bases, and 16 bases lay in between. Germline assignment: CDR1 PRHDT and CDR2 FYEKMQ (reference sequence). The CDR3 spans 16 residues.

V gene TRBV11-3 combines with J gene TRBJ2-5, with 7 nucleotides matching TRBD2. The V and J ends lost 0 bases and 4 bases, in that order; junction bases with no gene match: 8. This CDR3 is 16 amino acids long. Per the germline V gene, CDR1 is SGHNT and CDR2 is YENEEA. The CDR3 reads CASSLDYGGTGETQYF. The CDR3 region has the DNA TGTGCCAGCAGCTTAGACTACGGGGGGACTGGAGAGACCCAGTACTTC.

J is TRBJ2-4 and V is TRBV5-4; TRBD1 is a possible D gene (6 bases). Deletions cut 0 bases from V and 5 bases from J, with 12 bases between. Per germline, CDR1 SGHNT and CDR2 YYREEE (reference sequence). CDR3 length: 15 residues. The chain's CDR3 is CASSLDGGAENIQYF. CDR3 nucleotides: TGTGCCAGCAGCTTGGATGGGGGCGCGGAAAACATTCAGTACTTC.